This is a list of T cell receptor beta chains from one sample in a study of blood T cell repertoires in COVID-19. Assay used: immunoSEQ multiplex PCR; TCRdb lists only in-frame clones, some missing. Of approximately 100,000 clones listed, 76% are singletons. The sequenced sample was peripheral blood. The receptors were sampled from a man older than 75 with COVID-19, enrolled during active disease. CDR3s include the opening cysteine and the closing phenylalanine or tryptophan. The D gene is left open where the match is weak. For some rows the clone size is stated as once, few or many, or as a class when expanded; others skip it.

clone_size j_call d_call v_call cdr3_aa cdr3_nt
- TRBJ2-3 - TRBV6-5 CASSMAGDTQYF TGTGCCAGCAGTATGGCGGGAGATACGCAGTATTTT
few TRBJ2-1 - TRBV7-5 CARSLFRPGGVRNEQFF TGTGCCAGAAGCTTATTCCGTCCAGGGGGCGTTCGGAATGAGCAGTTCTTC
- TRBJ2-3 TRBD2 TRBV2 CASSEARLAGGLADTQYF TGTGCCAGCAGTGAAGCTAGACTAGCGGGAGGGCTGGCAGATACGCAGTATTTT
- TRBJ2-1 TRBD1 TRBV28 CASSLVGTGGNGEQFF TGTGCCAGCAGTTTAGTCGGGACAGGGGGCAACGGTGAGCAGTTCTTC
many TRBJ1-1 TRBD1 TRBV11-2 CASSFGTGPTEAFF TGTGCCAGCAGCTTCGGGACAGGGCCCACTGAAGCTTTCTTT
- TRBJ2-4 TRBD1 TRBV20-1 CSASPQGASIDKNIQYF TGCAGTGCTAGTCCCCAGGGGGCATCTATCGACAAAAACATTCAGTACTTC
- TRBJ2-5 TRBD2 TRBV7-2 CASSLGLAGSWETQYF TGTGCCAGCAGCTTAGGACTAGCGGGGTCTTGGGAGACCCAGTACTTC
- TRBJ2-1 - TRBV19 CASSPLGRYNEQFF TGTGCCAGTAGTCCCCTTGGGAGATACAATGAGCAGTTCTTC
- TRBJ1-5 TRBD1 TRBV28 CASSKPGTLRGDQPQHF TGTGCCAGCAGTAAACCCGGGACTCTCAGGGGGGATCAGCCCCAGCATTTT
- TRBJ1-3 - TRBV10-3 CAIRPEVGAGNTIYF TGTGCCATCAGGCCCGAGGTAGGGGCCGGAAACACCATATATTTT
many TRBJ2-7 - TRBV6-5 CASSYSAGQPYEQYF TGTGCCAGCAGTTACTCGGCGGGACAGCCTTACGAGCAGTACTTC
- TRBJ2-1 - TRBV19 CATRREASYNEQFF TGTGCCACCAGGCGGGAAGCATCCTACAATGAGCAGTTCTTC
- TRBJ1-2 TRBD1 TRBV5-4 CASSRDSTRGYTF TGTGCCAGCAGCCGGGACAGCACGCGGGGCTACACCTTC
few TRBJ1-2 TRBD1 TRBV5-4 CASSSGQGGGYTF TGTGCCAGCAGCTCCGGACAGGGAGGCGGCTACACCTTC
- TRBJ1-1 - TRBV29-1 CSVEQGSTEAFF TGCAGCGTTGAACAGGGGTCCACTGAAGCTTTCTTT
- TRBJ2-2 TRBD2 TRBV19 CASSMVPSLAGPLWDGELFF TGTGCCAGTAGTATGGTACCCTCACTAGCGGGCCCATTATGGGACGGGGAGCTGTTTTTT
- TRBJ2-1 - TRBV28 CASSLWAGNSYNEQFF TGTGCCAGCAGTTTATGGGCAGGGAATTCCTACAATGAGCAGTTCTTC
once TRBJ1-1 - TRBV4-2 CASSPEGTLNTEAFF TGTGCCAGCAGCCCGGAGGGAACCTTGAACACTGAAGCTTTCTTT
- TRBJ2-1 - TRBV7-3 CASSPTGPPYNEQFF TGTGCCAGCAGCCCAACAGGTCCCCCGTACAATGAGCAGTTCTTC
- TRBJ2-7 TRBD1 TRBV4-3 CASSQDGQGANEQYF TGCGCCAGCAGCCAAGACGGGCAGGGGGCCAACGAGCAGTACTTC
- TRBJ1-2 - TRBV12-3/TRBV12-4 CASSFGGEGYTF TGTGCCAGCAGTTTTGGGGGGGAGGGCTACACCTTC
- TRBJ2-7 - TRBV7-8 CASSPQGRAYEQYF TGTGCCAGCAGCCCCCAGGGCCGGGCCTACGAGCAGTACTTC
- TRBJ2-5 - TRBV18 CASSPPYERKETQYF TGTGCCAGCTCACCACCATACGAGCGTAAAGAGACCCAGTACTTC
- TRBJ2-3 - TRBV18 CASSPTSVPDTQYF TGTGCCAGCTCACCAACGAGCGTCCCAGATACGCAGTATTTT
once TRBJ1-6 - TRBV5-5 CASSFIQSNSPLHF TGTGCCAGCAGCTTTATACAATCGAATTCACCCCTCCACTTT
- TRBJ1-5 TRBD1 TRBV5-3 CARSDGQGQGNQPQHF TGTGCCAGAAGCGACGGACAAGGACAGGGCAATCAGCCCCAGCATTTT
- TRBJ2-1 TRBD1 TRBV15 CATSDRQGLTNEQFF TGTGCCACCAGCGACCGACAGGGGCTAACCAATGAGCAGTTCTTC
- TRBJ1-6 - TRBV2 CASRDPGQKYNSPLHF TGTGCCAGCCGTGACCCTGGACAGAAGTATAATTCACCCCTCCACTTT
- TRBJ1-2 - TRBV4-3 CASSQTIRPNYGYTF TGCGCCAGCAGCCAGACTATACGGCCTAACTATGGCTACACCTTC
- TRBJ1-1 - TRBV10-3 CAISENPGGNTEAFF TGTGCCATCAGTGAAAACCCTGGCGGGAACACTGAAGCTTTCTTT
- TRBJ1-6 - TRBV28 CASSDNKGPSLHF TGTGCCAGCAGTGACAACAAGGGGCCCTCCCTCCACTTT
- TRBJ2-2 - TRBV19 CASTRGNTGELFF TGTGCCAGTACCCGGGGGAACACCGGGGAGCTGTTTTTT
- TRBJ1-1 - TRBV5-1 CASSLDRAEDTEAFF TGCGCCAGCAGCTTGGACAGGGCTGAGGACACTGAAGCTTTCTTT
- TRBJ2-5 TRBD2 TRBV28 CASSLLGASGRKTQYF TGTGCCAGCAGTTTATTAGGGGCTAGCGGGAGAAAGACCCAGTACTTC
- TRBJ2-2 - TRBV6-5 CASSSLIRSGAGELFF TGTGCCAGCAGTTCCCTAATTCGGTCAGGGGCCGGGGAGCTGTTTTTT
- TRBJ2-5 - TRBV5-1 CASSLFQGLGETQYF TGCGCCAGCAGTTTGTTTCAGGGTCTTGGGGAGACCCAGTACTTC
- TRBJ2-6 - TRBV21-1 CASSDRDRGLGANVLTF TGTGCCAGCAGCGACCGGGACAGGGGGCTCGGGGCCAACGTCCTGACTTTC
- TRBJ1-5 - TRBV28 CASANGGDSNQPQHF TGTGCCAGCGCTAACGGGGGGGATAGCAATCAGCCCCAGCATTTT
- TRBJ2-5 - TRBV11-2 CASSLGVGSPPQETQYF TGTGCCAGCAGCTTAGGGGTCGGGAGCCCACCACAAGAGACCCAGTACTTC
- TRBJ2-5 TRBD1 TRBV11-2 CASSSLTGVRGTQYF TGTGCCAGCAGCTCCCTAACAGGGGTCAGGGGGACCCAGTACTTC
- TRBJ1-2 TRBD1 TRBV6-5 CASNRQGVANYGYTF TGTGCCAGCAATCGGCAGGGGGTAGCTAACTATGGCTACACCTTC
- TRBJ2-1 TRBD2 TRBV18 CASSPAGLAYNEQFF TGTGCCAGCTCACCGGCCGGACTAGCCTACAATGAGCAGTTCTTC
- TRBJ1-5 - TRBV28 CASSSTGGNQPQHF TGTGCCAGCAGTTCGACAGGAGGCAATCAGCCCCAGCATTTT
- TRBJ1-1 TRBD1 TRBV28 CASSPQGAPNTEAFF TGTGCCAGCAGTCCCCAGGGGGCTCCGAACACTGAAGCTTTCTTT
few TRBJ2-3 TRBD2 TRBV5-1 CASSLAAWLAGDTDTQYF TGCGCCAGCAGCTTGGCCGCATGGCTAGCGGGTGACACAGATACGCAGTATTTT